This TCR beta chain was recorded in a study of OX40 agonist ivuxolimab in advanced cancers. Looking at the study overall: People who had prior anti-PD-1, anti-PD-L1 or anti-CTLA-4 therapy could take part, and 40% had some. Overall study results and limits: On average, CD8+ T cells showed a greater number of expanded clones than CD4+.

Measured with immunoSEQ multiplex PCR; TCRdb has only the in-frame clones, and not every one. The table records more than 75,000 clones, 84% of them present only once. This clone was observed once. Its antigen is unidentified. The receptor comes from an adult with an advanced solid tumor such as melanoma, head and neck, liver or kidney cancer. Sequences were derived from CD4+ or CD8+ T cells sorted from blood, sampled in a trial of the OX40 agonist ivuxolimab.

Here the CDR3 reads CASGPGTGQDTQYF. In nucleotides, the CDR3 is TGTGCCAGCGGCCCCGGGACAGGGCAAGATACGCAGTATTTT. The chain uses TRBV28 and TRBJ2-3; 9 nucleotides agree with TRBD1. The CDR3 is 14 residues long. The ends lost 8 bases at V and 5 bases at J; junction bases unmatched: 8. Germline CDR1 and CDR2: MDHEN and SYDVKM.